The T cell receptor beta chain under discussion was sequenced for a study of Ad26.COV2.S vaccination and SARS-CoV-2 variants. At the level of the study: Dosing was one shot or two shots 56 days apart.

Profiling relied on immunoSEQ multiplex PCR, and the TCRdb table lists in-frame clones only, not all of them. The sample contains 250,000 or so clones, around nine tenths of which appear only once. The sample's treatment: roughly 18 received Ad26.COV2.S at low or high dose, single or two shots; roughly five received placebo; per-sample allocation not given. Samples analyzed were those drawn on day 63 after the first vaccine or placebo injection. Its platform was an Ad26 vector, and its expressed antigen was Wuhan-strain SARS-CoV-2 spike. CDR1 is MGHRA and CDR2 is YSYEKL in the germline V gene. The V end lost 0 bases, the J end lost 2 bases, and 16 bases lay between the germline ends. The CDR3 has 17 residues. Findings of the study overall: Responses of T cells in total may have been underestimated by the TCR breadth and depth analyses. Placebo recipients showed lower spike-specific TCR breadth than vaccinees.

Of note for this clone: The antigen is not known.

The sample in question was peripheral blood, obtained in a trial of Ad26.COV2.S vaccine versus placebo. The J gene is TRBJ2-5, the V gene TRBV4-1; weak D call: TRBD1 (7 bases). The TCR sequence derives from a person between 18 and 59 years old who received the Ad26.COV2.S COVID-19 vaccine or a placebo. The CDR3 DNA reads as TGCGCCAGCAGCCAAGAGTTCTTGGGGGGACAGCAAGAGACCCAGTACTTC. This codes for CASSQEFLGGQQETQYF.